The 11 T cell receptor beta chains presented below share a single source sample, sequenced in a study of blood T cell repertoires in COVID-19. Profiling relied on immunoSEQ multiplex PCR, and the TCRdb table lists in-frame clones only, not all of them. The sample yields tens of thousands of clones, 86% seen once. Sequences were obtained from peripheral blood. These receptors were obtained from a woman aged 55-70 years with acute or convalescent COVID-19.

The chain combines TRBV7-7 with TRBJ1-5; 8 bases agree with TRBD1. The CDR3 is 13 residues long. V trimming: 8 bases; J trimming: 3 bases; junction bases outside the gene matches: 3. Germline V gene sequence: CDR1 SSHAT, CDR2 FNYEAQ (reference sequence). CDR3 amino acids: CASSTGVNQPQHF. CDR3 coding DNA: TGTGCCAGCTCGACAGGGGTCAATCAGCCCCAGCATTTT.

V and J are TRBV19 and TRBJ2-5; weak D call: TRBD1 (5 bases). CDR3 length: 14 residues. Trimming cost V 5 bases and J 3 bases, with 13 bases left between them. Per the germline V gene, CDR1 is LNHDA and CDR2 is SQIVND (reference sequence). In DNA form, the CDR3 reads TGTGCCAGTAGTGTCTCGACAGCTGAAGAGACCCAGTACTTC. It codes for CASSVSTAEETQYF.

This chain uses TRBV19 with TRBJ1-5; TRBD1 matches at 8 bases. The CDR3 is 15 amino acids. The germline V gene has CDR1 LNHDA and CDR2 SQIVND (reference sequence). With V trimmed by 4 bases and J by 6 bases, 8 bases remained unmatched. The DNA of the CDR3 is TGTGCCAGTAGTACCGGACAGGGACTTCGTCAGCCCCAGCATTTT. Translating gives CASSTGQGLRQPQHF.

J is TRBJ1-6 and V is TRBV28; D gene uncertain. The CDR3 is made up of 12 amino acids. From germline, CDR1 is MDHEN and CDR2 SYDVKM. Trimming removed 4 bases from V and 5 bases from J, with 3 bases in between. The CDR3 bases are TGTGCCAGCAGTTCTAATAATTCACCCCTCCACTTT. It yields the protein CASSSNNSPLHF.

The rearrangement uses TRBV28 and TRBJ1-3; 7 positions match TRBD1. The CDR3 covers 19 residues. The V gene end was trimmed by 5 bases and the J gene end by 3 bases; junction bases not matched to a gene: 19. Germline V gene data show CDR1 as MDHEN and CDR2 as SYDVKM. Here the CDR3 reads CASSPPRKYRDRNGNTIYF. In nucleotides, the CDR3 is TGTGCCAGCAGTCCGCCTCGAAAGTACCGGGACAGAAATGGAAACACCATATATTTT.

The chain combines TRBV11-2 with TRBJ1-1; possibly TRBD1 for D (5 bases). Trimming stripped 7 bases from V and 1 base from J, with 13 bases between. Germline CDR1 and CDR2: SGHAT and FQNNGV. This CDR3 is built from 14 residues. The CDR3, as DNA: TGTGCCAGCACCACACCTAGGGGGAACACTGAAGCTTTCTTT. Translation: CASTTPRGNTEAFF.

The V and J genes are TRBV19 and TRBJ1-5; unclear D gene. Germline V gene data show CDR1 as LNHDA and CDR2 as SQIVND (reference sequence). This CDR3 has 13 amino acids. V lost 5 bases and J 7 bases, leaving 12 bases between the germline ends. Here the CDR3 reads CASSLQDGQPQHF. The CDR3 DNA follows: TGTGCCAGTAGTCTCCAAGACGGGCAGCCCCAGCATTTT.

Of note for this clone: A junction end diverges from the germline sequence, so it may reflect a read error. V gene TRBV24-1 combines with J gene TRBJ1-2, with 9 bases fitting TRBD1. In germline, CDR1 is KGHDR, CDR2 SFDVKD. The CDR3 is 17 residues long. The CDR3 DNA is TGTGCCACCAGTGATATACCCGGGACAGGGAAGTTCTATGGCCACACCTTC. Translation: CATSDIPGTGKFYGHTF.

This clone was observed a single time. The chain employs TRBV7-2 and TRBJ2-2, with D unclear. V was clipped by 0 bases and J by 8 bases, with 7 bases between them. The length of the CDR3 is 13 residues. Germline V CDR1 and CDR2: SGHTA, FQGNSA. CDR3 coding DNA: TGTGCCAGCAGCTTAGCGCAACGGGGGGAGCTGTTTTTT. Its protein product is CASSLAQRGELFF.

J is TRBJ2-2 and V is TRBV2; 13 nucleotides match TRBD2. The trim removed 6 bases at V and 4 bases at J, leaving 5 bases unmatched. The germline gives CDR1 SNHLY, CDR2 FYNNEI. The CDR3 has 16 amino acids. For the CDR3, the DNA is TGTGCCAGCAGGGGACTAGCGGGACTGTTCACCGGGGAGCTGTTTTTT. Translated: CASRGLAGLFTGELFF.

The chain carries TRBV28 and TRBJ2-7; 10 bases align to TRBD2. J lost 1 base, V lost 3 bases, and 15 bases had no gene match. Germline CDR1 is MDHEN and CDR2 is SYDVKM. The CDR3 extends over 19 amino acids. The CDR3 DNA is TGTGCCAGCAGTTTCACAATCTCGTCTTTAGCGGGGGGTTCCTACGAGCAGTACTTC. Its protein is CASSFTISSLAGGSYEQYF.